The 21 T cell receptor beta chains in this list originate from one sample, sequenced in a study of T cells in Graves' hyperthyroidism and ophthalmopathy. Amplification targeted TCR beta CDR3 regions from RNA transcripts. Researchers ran a first-round RT-PCR on the TCR CDR3 using the HTBI primer set. TCRdb recomputed calls from the multiplex PCR reads with MiXCR, one row per CDR3 protein. The sample lists around 520,000 distinct CDR3 sequences, about 14% occurring once. Sequencing was performed on blood. All receptors derive from a woman aged 40 to 50 with Graves' hyperthyroidism.

This clonotype was seen only a few times. V usage is TRBV3-1 and J usage is TRBJ2-7; 8 positions agree with TRBD1. J gave up 2 bases and V 4 bases, and 7 bases lay outside the gene matches. The CDR3 has 15 amino acids. Germline assignment: CDR1 LGHDT and CDR2 YNNKEL (reference sequence). CDR3 region: CASSLRQGQTYEQYF. CDR3 nucleotide sequence: TGTGCCAGCAGCCTGAGACAGGGGCAGACCTACGAGCAGTACTTC.

The chain combines TRBV6-1 with TRBJ1-2; TRBD1 matches 11 bases. Per germline, CDR1 MNHNS and CDR2 SASEGT. This CDR3 has 15 residues. Trimming removed 7 bases from V and 2 bases from J; junction bases left unmatched: 6. CDR3 in DNA: TGTGCCAGCAATTGGACAGGGGGCCAGAACTATGGCTACACCTTC. This codes for CASNWTGGQNYGYTF.

Turning to this clonotype: At one end, the junction sequence differs from germline, possibly due to a read error. The V and J genes are TRBV5-1 and TRBJ2-1; 9 nucleotides line up with TRBD2. Germline CDR1 SGHRS, CDR2 YFSETQ. The CDR3 contains 15 residues. CDR3 in DNA: TGTGCCAGCAGCGTAAAAGGTAGCGGGAGTACTGAGCAGTTCTTC. It is translated as CASSVKGSGSTEQFF.

This clonotype was seen more than once but under ten times. The rearrangement links TRBV18 to TRBJ2-7; D possibly corresponds to TRBD1 (6 bases). Trimming pared 2 bases from V and 3 bases from J, leaving 14 bases between. The CDR3 is made up of 15 amino acids. The germline V gene has CDR1 KGHSH and CDR2 LQKENI. The DNA of the CDR3 is TGTGCCAGCTCACCAGAAGGGGGAAGAAACTACGAGCAGTACTTC. Its protein product is CASSPEGGRNYEQYF.

This clonotype was counted many times. This chain joins TRBV2 and TRBJ2-7, with TRBD2 matching 11 bases. The V and J ends lost 6 bases and 2 bases, in that order; junction bases with no gene match: 12. Germline V gene lookup returns CDR1 SNHLY and CDR2 FYNNEI. The length of the CDR3 is 17 residues. The CDR3 loop is CASRTETRLAGTYEQYF. CDR3 nucleotide sequence: TGTGCCAGCAGGACTGAAACTCGACTAGCGGGAACCTACGAGCAGTACTTC.

This clonotype was counted between two and nine times. The genes are TRBV12-3 or TRBV12-4 and TRBJ1-1; unclear D gene. V was shortened by 5 bases and J by 1 base, with 8 bases between the two germline ends. The CDR3 is made up of 13 amino acids. CDR3 region: CASSRAENTEAFF. The DNA for the CDR3 is TGTGCCAGCAGTCGGGCCGAGAACACTGAAGCTTTCTTT.

In this sample, this clonotype turned up many times. The genes are TRBV30 and TRBJ1-1; D uncertain. This CDR3 region has 13 residues. Trimming removed 4 bases from V and 1 base from J, with 10 bases in between. Germline values: CDR1 GTSNPN, CDR2 SVGIG (reference sequence). The CDR3 reads CAWTTWGNTEAFF. CDR3 coding DNA: TGTGCCTGGACTACGTGGGGGAACACTGAAGCTTTCTTT. Filled out from reference TRBV30 and TRBJ1-1, the complete variable domain reads SQTIHQWPATLVQPVGSPLSLECTVEGTSNPNLYWYRQAAGRGLQLLFYSVGIGQISSEVPQNLSASRPQDRQFILSSKKLLLSDSGFYLCAWTTWGNTEAFFGQGTRLTVV.

This clonotype occurred a few times. V gene TRBV19 combines with J gene TRBJ2-7; perhaps TRBD2 as D (5 bases). This CDR3 is built from 15 residues. The V gene lost 3 bases and the J gene lost 7 bases, with 19 bases spanning the gap. CDR1 and CDR2 (germline): LNHDA, SQIVND (reference sequence). The CDR3, as DNA: TGTGCCAGTAGTATCGTCGGACTCCCACTAACAGAGCAGTACTTC. It translates to CASSIVGLPLTEQYF.

This clonotype has ten or more counts. The chain couples TRBV28 to TRBJ2-2; D is perhaps TRBD1 (5 bases). This CDR3 is built from 16 residues. Germline CDR1 is MDHEN and CDR2 is SYDVKM. Trimming left V 7 bases short and J 0 bases short, with 15 bases between. The CDR3 coding sequence is TGTGCCAGCAACCACCAAGGGGCATCGAACACCGGGGAGCTGTTTTTT. Protein product: CASNHQGASNTGELFF.

This clonotype occurred a few times. J is TRBJ2-1 and V is TRBV24-1; 7 bases match TRBD2. The V segment lost 9 bases and the J segment 9 bases; nucleotides outside the gene matches: 13. CDR3 size: 14 residues. Germline V gene data show CDR1 as KGHDR and CDR2 as SFDVKD. The CDR3 sequence: CATSPRETAGEQFF. For the CDR3, the DNA is TGTGCCACCTCTCCGCGGGAGACGGCAGGTGAGCAGTTCTTC.

This chain joins TRBV15 and TRBJ2-1; D not resolved. V was pared by 0 bases and J by 7 bases, with 10 bases between. Germline-derived CDR1 and CDR2 are LNHNV and YYDKDF (reference sequence). The CDR3 sequence is 14 residues long. CDR3 region: CATSRDLNPNEQFF. The CDR3 DNA reads as TGTGCCACCAGCAGAGATCTTAATCCGAATGAGCAGTTCTTC. Full variable domain (rest looked up from reference TRBV15 and TRBJ2-1): DAMVIQNPRYQVTQFGKPVTLSCSQTLNHNVMYWYQQKSSQAPKLLFHYYDKDFNNEADTPDNFQSRRPNTSFCFLDIRSPGLGDTAMYLCATSRDLNPNEQFFGPGTRLTVL.

This clonotype was recorded many times. The chain joins TRBV5-1 to TRBJ1-1; weak D call: TRBD1 (5 bases). Trimming cost V 4 bases and J 1 base, with 11 bases left between them. This CDR3 is built from 14 residues. Per the germline V gene, CDR1 is SGHRS and CDR2 is YFSETQ. For the CDR3, the DNA is TGCGCCAGCAGCCACGGGACGGCGAACACTGAAGCTTTCTTT. Encoded protein: CASSHGTANTEAFF.

This clonotype appeared a few times. This rearrangement joins TRBV5-6 to TRBJ1-5; tentatively, D is TRBD1 (5 bases). The CDR3 covers 16 residues. Trimming pared 2 bases from V and 7 bases from J, leaving 19 bases between. Germline V gene data show CDR1 as SGHDT and CDR2 as YYEEEE. The CDR3 sequence is CASSFGAGRLDQPQHF. CDR3 sequence (DNA): TGTGCCAGCAGCTTCGGGGCGGGCAGGTTAGACCAGCCCCAGCATTTT. Full variable domain (remainder filled in from reference TRBV5-6 and TRBJ1-5): DAGVTQSPTHLIKTRGQQVTLRCSPKSGHDTVSWYQQALGQGPQFIFQYYEEEERQRGNFPDRFSGHQFPNYSSELNVNALLLGDSALYLCASSFGAGRLDQPQHFGDGTRLSIL.

V is TRBV15 and J is TRBJ1-1; 8 bases are a match to TRBD1. The V gene end was trimmed by 4 bases and the J gene end by 4 bases; junction bases not matched to a gene: 8. The CDR3 sequence is 15 residues long. Germline values: CDR1 LNHNV, CDR2 YYDKDF (reference sequence). CDR3 bases: TGTGCCACCAGCATAATAGGCCAGGGGGCCACTGAAGCTTTCTTT. Translating it yields CATSIIGQGATEAFF.

This clonotype showed up many times. The rearrangement uses TRBV11-2 and TRBJ2-7, with D possibly being TRBD2 (5 bases). Germline CDR1 reads SGHAT; CDR2 reads FQNNGV. CDR3 size: 14 residues. The ends were cut back, 2 bases at V and 0 bases at J, with 8 bases in the middle. As DNA, the CDR3 is TGTGCCAGCAGCTTAACAGACTACTCCTACGAGCAGTACTTC. Translation gives CASSLTDYSYEQYF.

This clonotype showed up many times. The CDR3 nucleotides are TGTGCCACCTTCAGAGCAGGGGAAGAAAAACTGTTTTTT. Amino acid sequence: CATFRAGEEKLFF. The rearrangement uses TRBV2 and TRBJ1-4; D might be TRBD1 (6 bases). CDR3 length: 13 amino acids. Trimming removed 10 bases from V and 8 bases from J, with 17 bases in between. Germline V lookup: CDR1 SNHLY, CDR2 FYNNEI.

This clonotype was counted at least ten times. The chain is built from TRBV7-9 and TRBJ2-4; 7 bases align to TRBD1. The junction had 7 bases not matched to a gene; V was cut back by 8 bases and J by 9 bases. CDR1 and CDR2 from the germline V gene are SEHNR and FQNEAQ (reference sequence). The CDR3 contains 12 residues. DNA of the CDR3: TGTGCCAGCGGGAGACAGGGCCCCATTCAGTACTTC. It is translated as CASGRQGPIQYF.

This clonotype was observed at least ten times. The rearrangement uses TRBV2 and TRBJ2-3; TRBD2 matches 8 bases. Per the germline V gene, CDR1 is SNHLY and CDR2 is FYNNEI. This CDR3 comprises 15 residues. Trimming cost V 10 bases and J 4 bases; bases outside gene matches: 13. CDR3: CATLKREPESDTQYF. The DNA for the CDR3 is TGTGCCACCTTAAAGCGGGAGCCGGAATCAGATACGCAGTATTTT.

A remark on this clonotype: This clone may be a read error of a much larger clone one base away. The chain joins TRBV5-1 to TRBJ2-7; TRBD2 agrees at 10 bases. The end of the DNA fits TRBJ2-1 better, so the J call may be wrong. This CDR3 has 14 residues. CDR1 and CDR2 (germline): SGHRS, YFSETQ. As DNA, the CDR3 is TGCGCCAGCAGCTTGACTAGCGGGATCTACGAGCAGTTCTTC. Its protein product is CASSLTSGIYEQFF.

In this sample, this clonotype turned up many times. J is TRBJ1-3 and V is TRBV3-1; TRBD1 aligns across 8 bases. Germline CDR1 LGHDT, CDR2 YNNKEL (reference sequence). The CDR3 totals 15 residues. J was trimmed by 4 bases and V by 1 base; bases with no gene match: 3. Here the CDR3 reads CASSQVWTGGNTIYF. CDR3 DNA sequence: TGTGCCAGCAGCCAAGTGTGGACAGGGGGAAACACCATATATTTT.

This clonotype was recorded at least ten times. This chain uses TRBV2 with TRBJ2-7, with 10 positions matching TRBD2. This CDR3 contains 14 residues. Trimming took 6 bases from V and 4 from J; bases not matched to a gene: 6. Germline V gene sequence: CDR1 SNHLY, CDR2 FYNNEI. As DNA, the CDR3 is TGTGCCAGCAGGCCGGGACTAGCGTCTTACGAGCAGTACTTC. Translating it yields CASRPGLASYEQYF.